The T cell receptor (beta chain) under discussion was sequenced for a study of shared clonotypes between healthy human individuals. Turning to the study itself: The donors, a couple of women and three men, were aged 18 to 49. The study's findings and limits: Enrolling few donors narrowed the genetic and exposure-history diversity that was represented.

Per the germline V gene, CDR1 is DFQATT and CDR2 is SNEGSKA (reference sequence). The germline V and J ends were trimmed by 3 bases and 2 bases, with 4 bases remaining between them. There are 11 residues in the CDR3. Points on this clone: Its target is unknown. In the same sample, other DNA sequences code for this CDR3.

In the original workflow: Filtering differed since immunoSEQ provided only junctions, with no quality scores. Repertoires were generated with immunoSEQ multiplex PCR, while TCRdb's copy carries only in-frame clones and drops some. That table gives V, J and clone size, and the DNA gave D and trimming. The data hold about 510,000 clones, with roughly 78% observed a single time. All the donors were Caucasian adults who lived in Nashville, Tennessee. Sample: PBMCs. This TCR was sampled from a woman in her thirties or forties in good health. Some clones in this sample may be carry-over from other donors' samples. The V call is TRBV20-1, the J call TRBJ1-2, with D unclear. CDR3 nucleotide sequence: TGCAGTGCTAGTCCCAACTATGGCTACACCTTC. Amino acid sequence: CSASPNYGYTF.